The 2 T cell receptor beta chains below were found in one sample sequenced in a study of chemoradiotherapy in HPV16-positive cancers. Measured with immunoSEQ multiplex PCR; TCRdb has only the in-frame clones, and not every one. The sample records 800 to 1,000 clones, over 60% being singletons. This specimen consisted of tumor tissue, obtained from a patient who underwent chemoradiotherapy. The receptors were gathered from a human donor with HPV-associated anogenital cancer.

V is TRBV7-2 and J is TRBJ1-1, with D possibly matching TRBD1 (6 bases). The V end was cut by 6 bases, the J end by 1 base, with 15 bases between. This CDR3 has 15 amino acids. Germline values: CDR1 SGHTA, CDR2 FQGNSA. CDR3: CASRLDRLPNTEAFF. CDR3 nucleotide sequence: TGTGCCAGCAGATTGGACAGACTCCCGAACACTGAAGCTTTCTTT. Full variable domain (missing parts from reference TRBV7-2 and TRBJ1-1): GAGVSQSPSNKVTEKGKDVELRCDPISGHTALYWYRQSLGQGLEFLIYFQGNSAPDKSGLPSDRFSAERTGGSVSTLTIQRTQQEDSAVYLCASRLDRLPNTEAFFGQGTRLTVV.

The chain has TRBV28 and TRBJ1-2; D may be TRBD1 (6 bases). The CDR3 contains 13 residues. CDR1 is MDHEN and CDR2 is SYDVKM in the germline V gene. V shed 6 bases and J shed 5 bases, with 13 bases lying between them. CDR3 protein: CASSTGFGYGYTF. The CDR3 DNA sequence: TGTGCCAGCAGCACAGGGTTTGGGTATGGCTACACCTTC.